This TCR beta chain was observed in a study of blood T cell repertoires in COVID-19. Authors' methods: Amplification from reference gene primers served as the basis for estimated nucleated cell counts. Clones were read by immunoSEQ multiplex PCR, and TCRdb kept only the in-frame ones, dropping some. V, J and clone size were drawn from that table, and D and trimming were deduced from the DNA. The profile shows over 140,000 clones, almost 80% of them singletons. Cohorts were determined from participant-reported clinical history. Germline V gene data show CDR1 as LGHDT and CDR2 as YNNKEL (reference sequence). The CDR3 contains 12 residues.

The V call is TRBV3-1 (or the pseudogene TRBV3-2), the J call TRBJ1-6; D unclear. Sequenced material: PBMCs or T cells enriched from blood (not recorded which). The sequence was obtained from a woman between 50 and 59 years old who had recovered from COVID-19. The CDR3 DNA follows: TGTGCAATCGGACTCTATAATTCACCCCTCCACTTT. Its translation: CAIGLYNSPLHF.